This T cell receptor beta chain was sequenced during a study of blood T cell repertoires in COVID-19. For the study at large: Researchers got acute and convalescent COVID-19 samples from the United States, Italy and Spain. T cells, B-cell-depleted T cells, or PBMCs provided the cDNA or gDNA that served as material.

In germline, CDR1 is LNHDA, CDR2 SQIVND (reference sequence). The ends lost 5 bases at V and 5 bases at J; junction bases unmatched: 2. This CDR3 contains 14 residues. Original processing methods: Amplification of reference gene primers provided the estimated nucleated cell counts. Data came from immunoSEQ multiplex PCR; TCRdb stores just in-frame clones and leaves some out. Clone size and V and J calls were adopted from that table, with D and trimming inferred from the DNA. The table includes about 250,000 clones, over 80% detected once. The TCR sequence derives from a man aged 40-55 years with acute or convalescent COVID-19. The chain carries TRBV19 and TRBJ1-6; 8 bases line up with TRBD1. The sample taken for sequencing was peripheral blood. This chain's CDR3 is CASSETGDNSPLHF. The CDR3 DNA sequence: TGTGCCAGTAGTGAGACAGGGGATAATTCACCCCTCCACTTT.